One sample yielded the 21 T cell receptor beta chains listed below, sequenced in a study of T cells in Graves' hyperthyroidism and ophthalmopathy. There were TCR beta CDR3 regions amplified from RNA transcripts. With the HTBI primer set, the TCR CDR3 went through a first round of RT-PCR. One entry per CDR3 protein, called by TCRdb with MiXCR from the multiplex PCR reads. The repertoire holds hundreds of thousands of distinct CDR3 sequences, about 45% seen once, with roughly 7.2% in the top ten. Sequencing was carried out using peripheral blood or thyroid tissue (not recorded which). These receptors came from an adult man with Graves' disease, either hyperthyroidism or ophthalmopathy (not recorded which).

The chain links TRBV25-1 to TRBJ1-2; 8 bases map to TRBD1. From germline, CDR1 is MGHDK and CDR2 SYGVNS. The length of the CDR3 is 16 residues. The V and J ends lost 6 bases and 5 bases, in that order; junction bases with no gene match: 14. CDR3 sequence reads: CASSYPDREQTYGYTF. In DNA, the CDR3 is TGTGCCAGCAGCTACCCGGACAGGGAGCAGACGTATGGCTACACCTTC.

The sample holds many counts of this clonotype. This chain connects TRBV7-9 to TRBJ1-3; D is uncertain. This CDR3 spans 16 amino acids. Trimming took 6 bases from V and 0 from J, leaving 15 bases between them. Germline loops: CDR1 SEHNR, CDR2 FQNEAQ (reference sequence). The DNA of the CDR3 is TGTGCCAGCAGTGCCCAAGGCACGATCTCTGGAAACACCATATATTTT. It translates to CASSAQGTISGNTIYF. The full variable domain, in which reference TRBV7-9 and TRBJ1-3 provide the parts outside the CDR3, is DTGVSQNPRHKITKRGQNVTFRCDPISEHNRLYWYRQTLGQGPEFLTYFQNEAQLEKSRLLSDRFSAERPKGSFSTLEIQRTEQGDSAMYLCASSAQGTISGNTIYFGEGSWLTVV.

The V gene is TRBV11-2, the J gene TRBJ2-7; D is possibly TRBD1 (5 bases). The V gene's germline CDR1 is SGHAT and CDR2 FQNNGV. V was trimmed by 8 bases and J by 2 bases, leaving 31 bases between them. This CDR3 is built from 19 residues. CDR3 amino acids: CASSQVDTAMAPLAYEQYF. In nucleotides, the CDR3 is TGTGCCAGCTCACAGGTGGATACGGCTATGGCCCCCCTGGCCTACGAGCAGTACTTC.

Turning to this clonotype: One junction end disagrees with the germline gene, perhaps due to a read error. The gene calls are TRBV7-9 and TRBJ1-3, with no clear D. This CDR3 has 14 residues. Germline CDR1 reads SEHNR; CDR2 reads FQNEAQ (reference sequence). This CDR3 reads CASRYEDRGNTIYF. CDR3 DNA: TGCGCCAGCAGATATGAAGACCGAGGAAACACCATATATTTT. Full variable domain (rest looked up from reference TRBV7-9 and TRBJ1-3): DTGVSQNPRHKITKRGQNVTFRCDPISEHNRLYWYRQTLGQGPEFLTYFQNEAQLEKSRLLSDRFSAERPKGSFSTLEIQRTEQGDSAMYLCASRYEDRGNTIYFGEGSWLTVV.

The chain has TRBV7-6 and TRBJ2-6; 10 positions agree with TRBD1. In germline, CDR1 is SGHVS, CDR2 FNYEAQ. This CDR3 contains 18 residues. Trimming took 1 base from V and 0 from J; bases not matched to a gene: 3. CDR3 loop: CASSLVGTGDSGANVLTF. In DNA, the CDR3 is TGTGCCAGCAGCTTAGTAGGGACAGGGGACTCTGGGGCCAACGTCCTGACTTTC.

This clonotype appeared many times. The rearrangement joins TRBV9 to TRBJ1-6; D might be TRBD1 (5 bases). Germline CDR1 and CDR2: SGDLS and YYNGEE. Trimming took off 2 bases at V and 9 bases at J, with 12 bases between the two ends. The CDR3 consists of 14 residues. The CDR3 nucleotides are TGTGCCAGCAGCGTTGCAGGGACCAGTTCACCCCTCCACTTT. It encodes CASSVAGTSSPLHF. Using reference TRBV9 and TRBJ1-6 for the parts outside the CDR3, the full variable domain is DSGVTQTPKHLITATGQRVTLRCSPRSGDLSVYWYQQSLDQGLQFLIQYYNGEERAKGNILERFSAQQFPDLHSELNLSSLELGDSALYFCASSVAGTSSPLHFGNGTRLTVT.

The CDR3 DNA sequence: TGTGCCAGCAGTTTAAGTGCAGGGGGGACGACTAATGAAAAACTGTTTTTT. Translation gives CASSLSAGGTTNEKLFF. V gene TRBV15 combines with J gene TRBJ1-4, with 7 bases identical to TRBD1. Germline CDR1 is LNHNV and CDR2 is YYDKDF (reference sequence). The CDR3 consists of 17 residues. J lost 2 bases, V lost 10 bases, and 16 bases had no gene match.

This clonotype was counted at least ten times. This rearrangement joins TRBV10-3 to TRBJ1-2; no firm D call. Deletions cut 3 bases from V and 4 bases from J, with 12 bases between. Germline assignment: CDR1 ENHRY and CDR2 SYGVKD. The CDR3 has 14 amino acids. The DNA for the CDR3 is TGTGCCATCAGTGAAGGACTCGCGAGCTATGGCTACACCTTC. Residues: CAISEGLASYGYTF.

There are many counts of this clonotype. V usage is TRBV6-5 and J usage is TRBJ2-7; D is ambiguous. This CDR3 is built from 15 residues. The germline V gene has CDR1 MNHEY and CDR2 SVGAGI. The V end lost 0 bases, the J end lost 0 bases, and 9 bases lay between the germline ends. CDR3 amino acids: CASSYSRGSSYEQYF. The CDR3 bases are TGTGCCAGCAGTTACTCGCGAGGTTCCTCCTACGAGCAGTACTTC.

This clonotype was picked up one time. The V and J genes are TRBV25-1 and TRBJ1-4; D is unclear. Deletions cut 5 bases from V and 6 bases from J, with 10 bases between. Germline lookup yields CDR1 MGHDK and CDR2 SYGVNS. This CDR3 comprises 13 residues. In nucleotides, the CDR3 is TGTGCCAGCAGTTTCGAGGGTGATGAAAAACTGTTTTTT. The encoded protein is CASSFEGDEKLFF.

In regard to this clonotype: One end of the junction does not line up with germline, which may come from a read error. The J gene is TRBJ1-1, the V gene TRBV7-2, with a tentative D call TRBD1 (5 bases). The CDR3 is made up of 12 amino acids. CDR1 and CDR2 from the germline V gene are SGHTA and FQGNSA. As DNA, the CDR3 is TGTGCCAGCAGTGAACTGGGGACTGGAGCTTTCTTT. Amino acid sequence: CASSELGTGAFF.

In its sample, this clonotype was seen once. This chain links TRBV2 with TRBJ2-7, with D possibly being TRBD2 (6 bases). Germline V gives CDR1 SNHLY, CDR2 FYNNEI. The length of the CDR3 is 13 residues. Trimming removed 6 bases from V and 5 bases from J, with 14 bases in between. The CDR3 region is CASSGTFNDEQYF. As DNA, the CDR3 is TGTGCCAGCAGCGGGACTTTTAACGACGAGCAGTACTTC.

This clonotype was seen at least ten times. The chain links TRBV7-8 to TRBJ1-2; no reliable D call. Trimming took off 5 bases at V and 1 base at J, with 11 bases between the two ends. The CDR3 runs 14 residues. Germline V lookup: CDR1 SGHVS, CDR2 FQNEAQ. The CDR3 DNA reads as TGTGCCAGCAGCCCTGGTGGGGTTAACTATGGCTACACCTTC. Residues: CASSPGGVNYGYTF.

A note on this clonotype: A much larger clone is a single base away; this may be a read error. The V call is TRBV29-1, the J call TRBJ2-7; 10 bases line up with TRBD1. V gave up 6 bases and J gave up 9 bases; unmatched junction bases: 17. Germline loops: CDR1 SQVTM, CDR2 ANQGSEA. CDR3 size: 15 residues. The CDR3 region is CSVSFVGQGPLLQYF. The CDR3 DNA reads TGCAGCGTCAGCTTCGTGGGACAGGGGCCTCTTTTGCAGTACTTC.

The rearrangement joins TRBV29-1 to TRBJ1-2, with TRBD1 matching 8 bases. The CDR3 extends over 12 amino acids. CDR1 is SQVTM and CDR2 is ANQGSEA in the germline V gene. V lost 7 bases to trimming and J lost 4 bases; unmatched junction nucleotides: 5. The CDR3 bases are TGCAGCGCAGGACAGGGCATCTATGGCTACACCTTC. It codes for CSAGQGIYGYTF.

This clonotype turned up a few times. The V call is TRBV20-1, the J call TRBJ1-6; weak D call: TRBD1 (5 bases). V shed 3 bases and J shed 7 bases, with 7 bases lying between them. Germline V gene data show CDR1 as DFQATT and CDR2 as SNEGSKA (reference sequence). The CDR3 length is 12 residues. Here the CDR3 reads CSASTGNSPLHF. The CDR3 DNA follows: TGCAGTGCTAGTACAGGAAATTCACCCCTCCACTTT.

The gene calls are TRBV5-1 and TRBJ1-3; no firm D call. This CDR3 contains 12 residues. Germline values: CDR1 SGHRS, CDR2 YFSETQ. Trimming shortened V by 4 bases and J by 9 bases, and 11 bases separated the two germline ends. CDR3 in amino acids: CASSLEDRTIYF. The DNA for the CDR3 is TGCGCCAGCAGCCTCGAGGATCGCACCATATATTTT.

The chain couples TRBV7-9 to TRBJ1-2; 7 bases are shared with TRBD1. The J segment lost 10 bases and the V segment lost 3 bases, leaving 2 bases of the junction unmatched. Per germline, CDR1 SEHNR and CDR2 FQNEAQ (reference sequence). The length of the CDR3 is 11 residues. The CDR3 loop is CASSFQGVYTF. The DNA for the CDR3 is TGTGCCAGCAGCTTCCAGGGGGTCTACACCTTC. Looking up the rest from reference TRBV7-9 and TRBJ1-2 gives the full variable domain: DTGVSQNPRHKITKRGQNVTFRCDPISEHNRLYWYRQTLGQGPEFLTYFQNEAQLEKSRLLSDRFSAERPKGSFSTLEIQRTEQGDSAMYLCASSFQGVYTFGSGTRLTVV.

This clonotype was seen ten or more times. This chain links TRBV2 with TRBJ1-2; 7 positions match TRBD1. The CDR3 totals 13 residues. CDR1 and CDR2 from the germline V gene are SNHLY and FYNNEI. The ends lost 4 bases at V and 7 bases at J; junction bases unmatched: 6. The CDR3: CASSAQGMGGYTF. In DNA form, the CDR3 reads TGTGCCAGCAGTGCACAGGGGATGGGTGGCTACACCTTC.

There are a few counts of this clonotype. This chain joins TRBV7-8 and TRBJ2-7; TRBD2 matches at 10 bases. The CDR3 contains 15 residues. Trimming at V came to 1 base and at J to 5 bases, leaving 5 bases not matched to a gene. Germline V gene data show CDR1 as SGHVS and CDR2 as FQNEAQ. The CDR3 loop is CASSLEAGGPHEQYF. The CDR3 nucleotides are TGTGCCAGCAGCTTAGAAGCGGGGGGGCCCCACGAGCAGTACTTC.

The chain links TRBV7-9 to TRBJ1-1, with D perhaps matching TRBD1 (5 bases). Germline assignment: CDR1 SEHNR and CDR2 FQNEAQ (reference sequence). Trimming took off 3 bases at V and 10 bases at J, with 15 bases between the two ends. The CDR3 totals 13 residues. The CDR3 reads CASSFGTNSGAFF. Written as DNA, the CDR3 is TGTGCCAGCAGCTTCGGGACCAACTCTGGAGCTTTCTTT.